These 32 T cell receptor beta chains were all obtained from the same sample, sequenced in a study of T cell responses to AZD1222 COVID-19 vaccine. The repertoire was sequenced with immunoSEQ multiplex PCR; TCRdb's copy has only in-frame clones and lacks some. The sample holds 90,000 to 120,000 clones, around 90% seen once. This sample comprised peripheral blood, obtained on day 0 of AZD1222 vaccination. The receptors derive from an adult in good health.

This rearrangement joins TRBV7-8 to TRBJ2-7; D gene ambiguous. Germline-derived CDR1 and CDR2 are SGHVS and FQNEAQ. The CDR3 sequence is 14 residues long. The V end was cut by 5 bases, the J end by 3 bases, with 14 bases between. The chain's CDR3 is CASSLRRDGYEQYF. In DNA, the CDR3 is TGTGCCAGCAGCCTCCGTCGAGACGGCTACGAGCAGTACTTC.

The chain is built from TRBV11-2 and TRBJ2-1, with D possibly matching TRBD1 (6 bases). V was trimmed by 2 bases and J by 6 bases, leaving 8 bases between them. Germline V gene lookup returns CDR1 SGHAT and CDR2 FQNNGV. The CDR3 is 13 residues long. CDR3 loop: CASSLQGSNEQFF. The CDR3 DNA reads as TGTGCCAGCAGCTTACAGGGGAGCAATGAGCAGTTCTTC. Combining the CDR3 with reference TRBV11-2 and TRBJ2-1 gives the whole variable domain EAGVAQSPRYKIIEKRQSVAFWCNPISGHATLYWYQQILGQGPKLLIQFQNNGVVDDSQLPKDRFSAERLKGVDSTLKIQPAKLEDSAVYLCASSLQGSNEQFFGPGTRLTVL.

The gene calls are TRBV7-8 and TRBJ1-6; D call uncertain. Germline CDR1 is SGHVS and CDR2 is FQNEAQ. V dropped 6 bases and J dropped 6 bases, with 18 bases sitting between them. This CDR3 has 16 amino acids. Written as DNA, the CDR3 is TGTGCCAGCAGTAACCGGGCCCCAGCACCTAATTCACCCCTCCACTTT. This sequence encodes CASSNRAPAPNSPLHF. Based on the CDR3 plus reference TRBV7-8 and TRBJ1-6, the full variable domain is GAGVSQSPRYKVAKRGQDVALRCDPISGHVSLFWYQQALGQGPEFLTYFQNEAQLDKSGLPSDRFFAERPEGSVSTLKIQRTQQEDSAVYLCASSNRAPAPNSPLHFGNGTRLTVT.

The gene calls are TRBV23-1 and TRBJ2-2; 7 bases agree with TRBD1. TRBV23-1 is annotated as an ORF whose role is uncertain. Trimming removed 6 bases from V and 4 bases from J; junction bases left unmatched: 14. The CDR3 is made up of 17 amino acids. The CDR3 loop reads CASRTRDSVFGTGELFF. The CDR3 DNA reads as TGCGCCAGCAGGACCCGGGACAGTGTGTTTGGCACCGGGGAGCTGTTTTTT.

This chain's CDR3 is CASSTRSQSEQFF. As DNA, the CDR3 is TGTGCCAGTAGTACCAGGTCACAATCTGAGCAGTTCTTC. The chain links TRBV19 to TRBJ2-1; D unresolved. Trimming took 4 bases from V and 9 from J, leaving 13 bases between them. The CDR3 extends over 13 amino acids. Germline V gene data show CDR1 as LNHDA and CDR2 as SQIVND (reference sequence).

The chain couples TRBV7-3 to TRBJ2-6, with a weak D call TRBD2 (6 bases). Germline lookup yields CDR1 SGHTA and CDR2 FQGTGA. The CDR3 is 16 residues long. With 2 bases removed from V and 0 bases from J, the gap between germline ends came to 8 bases. The CDR3 sequence: CASSLGGSSGANVLTF. CDR3 DNA sequence: TGTGCCAGCAGCTTAGGAGGGAGCTCTGGGGCCAACGTCCTGACTTTC.

J is TRBJ1-5 and V is TRBV28; D gene unclear. Germline V gene data show CDR1 as MDHEN and CDR2 as SYDVKM. V lost 6 bases to trimming and J lost 4 bases, with 4 bases between them. This CDR3 has 11 residues. The CDR3 DNA follows: TGTGCCAGCAGATCGAATCAGCCCCAGCATTTT. Translated: CASRSNQPQHF.

In nucleotides, the CDR3 is TGTGCCAGCAGCTTTGCAGGGGATAGTGGCTATGGCTACACCTTC. It yields the protein CASSFAGDSGYGYTF. V is TRBV11-1 and J is TRBJ1-2, with D maybe TRBD1 (6 bases). CDR1 SGHAT and CDR2 FQDESV come from the germline V gene (reference sequence). The length of the CDR3 is 15 residues. V was pared by 3 bases and J by 4 bases, with 15 bases between.

The chain uses TRBV5-6 and TRBJ2-1; 8 bases line up with TRBD1. This CDR3 region has 15 residues. The V gene's germline CDR1 is SGHDT and CDR2 YYEEEE. V trimming: 4 bases; J trimming: 8 bases; junction bases outside the gene matches: 11. The CDR3 coding sequence is TGTGCCAGCAGCCTGCTGAGACAGGGGCTGGATGAGCAGTTCTTC. The encoded protein is CASSLLRQGLDEQFF.

The sample holds one count of this clone. CDR3 in amino acids: CATRTGLSGTQYF. In DNA form, the CDR3 reads TGTGCCACCCGGACAGGGTTGAGCGGGACCCAGTACTTC. This chain joins TRBV27 and TRBJ2-5, with TRBD1 identical over 8 bases. The length of the CDR3 is 13 residues. V shed 10 bases and J 7 bases; nucleotides not matched to a gene: 11. Germline CDR1 and CDR2: MNHEY and SMNVEV (reference sequence).

This clone has more than one count but fewer than ten. The chain has TRBV19 and TRBJ2-7; D unclear. Trimming left V 3 bases short and J 0 bases short, with 6 bases between. The CDR3 contains 13 residues. The germline CDR1 and CDR2 sequences are LNHDA and SQIVND (reference sequence). The CDR3 is CASSIQISYEQYF. The CDR3 bases are TGTGCCAGTAGTATTCAGATCTCCTACGAGCAGTACTTC.

The chain has TRBV7-2 and TRBJ2-5; the D is unclear. Germline V gives CDR1 SGHTA, CDR2 FQGNSA. There are 14 residues in the CDR3. Trimming left V 2 bases short and J 2 bases short, with 9 bases between. As DNA, the CDR3 is TGTGCCAGCAGCTTAACGGGTCCTCAAGAGACCCAGTACTTC. This sequence encodes CASSLTGPQETQYF.

This chain connects TRBV30 to TRBJ2-7, with D perhaps matching TRBD1 (6 bases). There are 14 residues in the CDR3. Germline V gives CDR1 GTSNPN, CDR2 SVGIG (reference sequence). V dropped 2 bases and J dropped 7 bases, with 18 bases sitting between them. The CDR3 DNA is TGTGCCTGGAGTCCCGGGACACCGGTGGGGGAGCAGTACTTC. Translation gives CAWSPGTPVGEQYF.

The rearrangement links TRBV11-2 to TRBJ1-2; no firm D call. CDR1 SGHAT and CDR2 FQNNGV come from the germline V gene. The CDR3 loop spans 13 amino acids. Trimming cost V 5 bases and J 5 bases, with 12 bases left between them. The CDR3 sequence is CASSPGQSYGYTF. CDR3 sequence (DNA): TGTGCCAGCAGCCCTGGGCAGTCTTATGGCTACACCTTC.

The J gene is TRBJ1-5, the V gene TRBV27, with D possibly TRBD1 on 6 matching bases. Germline CDR1 reads MNHEY; CDR2 reads SMNVEV (reference sequence). The CDR3 contains 15 residues. V gave up 3 bases and J gave up 0 bases, with 9 bases separating them. CDR3 in amino acids: CASSFRTASNQPQHF. For the CDR3, the DNA is TGTGCCAGCAGTTTTCGGACAGCTAGCAATCAGCCCCAGCATTTT.

This rearrangement joins TRBV12-3 or TRBV12-4 to TRBJ1-5, with TRBD1 matching over 7 bases. Trimming cost V 4 bases and J 7 bases; bases outside gene matches: 4. The CDR3 has 13 amino acids. This CDR3 is CASSYRGGQPQHF. CDR3 DNA: TGTGCCAGCAGTTACAGGGGAGGCCAGCCCCAGCATTTT.

The rearrangement joins TRBV11-1 to TRBJ2-2; 8 bases match TRBD1. Germline V gene data show CDR1 as SGHAT and CDR2 as FQDESV (reference sequence). Germline trimming cut 3 bases from V and 5 bases from J; bases unmatched to any gene: 5. The CDR3 is 15 residues long. The DNA for the CDR3 is TGTGCCAGCAGCTTCAGCAGGGGGCGTACCGGGGAGCTGTTTTTT. Translation gives CASSFSRGRTGELFF.

V and J are TRBV5-1 and TRBJ2-1, with a possible D match to TRBD1 (5 bases). Germline V gives CDR1 SGHRS, CDR2 YFSETQ. Between the trimmed V and J ends, which lost 4 bases and 0 bases, there was a span of 11 bases. The CDR3 is made up of 15 amino acids. CDR3 loop: CASSPDRGSYNEQFF. The CDR3 DNA reads TGCGCCAGCAGCCCCGACAGAGGCTCCTACAATGAGCAGTTCTTC.

This rearrangement joins TRBV5-1 to TRBJ1-6, with TRBD1 matching 9 bases. The CDR3 runs to 15 residues. V shed 0 bases, J shed 6 bases, and the junction held 1 base outside the gene matches. CDR1 is SGHRS, CDR2 YFSETQ, per germline. The CDR3 is CASSLVDRGNSPLHF. The CDR3 nucleotides are TGCGCCAGCAGCTTGGTGGACAGGGGTAATTCACCCCTCCACTTT.

This chain links TRBV24-1 with TRBJ2-3; D unresolved. Germline CDR1 reads KGHDR; CDR2 reads SFDVKD. Trimming removed 2 bases from V and 4 bases from J, with 9 bases in between. This CDR3 comprises 14 residues. Here the CDR3 DNA reads TGTGCCACCAGTGATTCCCGAGGAGCAGATACGCAGTATTTT. Protein sequence: CATSDSRGADTQYF.

The CDR3 bases are TGTGCCAGCAGTTATTATGAGGGGATCTACGGCTACACCTTC. It yields the protein CASSYYEGIYGYTF. This sequence joins TRBV6-5 and TRBJ1-2, with D perhaps TRBD1 (5 bases). V lost 3 bases, J lost 8 bases, and 16 bases lay in between. There are 14 residues in the CDR3. Germline CDR1 reads MNHEY; CDR2 reads SVGAGI.

This sequence joins TRBV30 and TRBJ1-4; D is ambiguous. This CDR3 contains 16 residues. Deletions cut 0 bases from V and 0 bases from J, with 11 bases between. Looked up from germline, CDR1 is GTSNPN and CDR2 is SVGIG (reference sequence). Here the CDR3 DNA reads TGTGCCTGGAGTGTAGGCAAAATGGCAACTAATGAAAAACTGTTTTTT. Residues: CAWSVGKMATNEKLFF.

The rearrangement uses TRBV25-1 and TRBJ1-6; the D is unclear. The CDR3 runs 13 residues. V dropped 3 bases and J dropped 6 bases, with 6 bases sitting between them. Germline V gives CDR1 MGHDK, CDR2 SYGVNS. Here the CDR3 DNA reads TGTGCCAGCAGTGAGGTACCTAATTCACCCCTCCACTTT. Encoded protein: CASSEVPNSPLHF.

The DNA for the CDR3 is TGTGCTAGTGGTTTGGAACGGGGTGCGGGCACTGAAGCTTTCTTT. Encoded protein: CASGLERGAGTEAFF. This chain links TRBV12-5 with TRBJ1-1; the D is unclear. CDR1 LGHNT and CDR2 FRNRAP come from the germline V gene. The CDR3 spans 15 residues. Trimming left V 1 base short and J 4 bases short, with 13 bases between.

J is TRBJ1-2 and V is TRBV24-1; tentatively, D is TRBD1 (5 bases). Trimming removed 3 bases from V and 5 bases from J, with 6 bases in between. Germline CDR1 KGHDR, CDR2 SFDVKD. The CDR3 extends over 12 amino acids. The CDR3 sequence is CATSDGGYGYTF. The DNA of the CDR3 is TGTGCCACCAGTGATGGGGGATATGGCTACACCTTC.

The J gene is TRBJ2-7, the V gene TRBV11-3, with no clear D. The CDR3 loop spans 13 amino acids. Trimming left V 5 bases short and J 1 base short, with 9 bases between. In germline, CDR1 is SGHNT, CDR2 YENEEA. The DNA for the CDR3 is TGTGCCAGCAGCACGGCAGGATCCTACGAGCAGTACTTC. It encodes CASSTAGSYEQYF.

V gene TRBV7-9 combines with J gene TRBJ2-7, with D tentatively TRBD1 (6 bases). The V gene's germline CDR1 is SEHNR and CDR2 FQNEAQ (reference sequence). The CDR3 consists of 13 residues. Trimming removed 5 bases at V and 2 bases at J, with 10 bases between. The CDR3 DNA follows: TGTGCCAGCAGCCCGACAGGAACCTACGAGCAGTACTTC. Amino acid sequence: CASSPTGTYEQYF.

The rearrangement links TRBV6-5 to TRBJ1-1; D is unclear. This CDR3 spans 13 amino acids. Germline lookup yields CDR1 MNHEY and CDR2 SVGAGI. V dropped 6 bases and J dropped 3 bases, with 11 bases sitting between them. The CDR3 coding sequence is TGTGCCAGCAGACGGAATTCTGACACTGAAGCTTTCTTT. Its translation: CASRRNSDTEAFF.

This clone was counted between two and nine times. The V and J genes are TRBV3-1 (or the pseudogene TRBV3-2) and TRBJ1-2; D remains ambiguous. V was cut by 4 bases and J by 5 bases, with 14 bases left in between. This CDR3 is built from 14 residues. Germline assignment: CDR1 LGHDT and CDR2 YNNKEL (reference sequence). CDR3 bases: TGTGCCAGCAGCCTTCGAAACACAAAGTATGGCTACACCTTC. It yields the protein CASSLRNTKYGYTF.

The CDR3 sequence: CASSLRGGLTTGELFF. The CDR3 DNA is TGTGCCAGCAGCTTAAGGGGAGGGTTAACGACCGGGGAGCTGTTTTTT. This rearrangement joins TRBV7-3 to TRBJ2-2; 7 bases line up with TRBD2. V was clipped by 1 base and J by 5 bases; unmatched bases: 7. CDR3 length equals 16 residues. From germline, CDR1 is SGHTA and CDR2 FQGTGA.

This chain links TRBV5-1 with TRBJ2-7, with 8 bases lining up with TRBD1. V shed 4 bases and J 5 bases; nucleotides not matched to a gene: 2. CDR3 length equals 12 residues. Germline V gene data show CDR1 as SGHRS and CDR2 as YFSETQ. CDR3 in amino acids: CASSVTGDEQYF. CDR3 coding DNA: TGCGCCAGCAGCGTGACAGGGGACGAGCAGTACTTC.

This clone was recorded once. CDR3 nucleotide sequence: TGTGCCAACCTTCAAAACAGGGGGCGGTGGACTGAAGCTTTCTTT. Amino acids: CANLQNRGRWTEAFF. The chain couples TRBV9 to TRBJ1-1; 9 nucleotides agree with TRBD1. Germline lookup yields CDR1 SGDLS and CDR2 YYNGEE. Trimming at V came to 9 bases and at J to 5 bases, leaving 14 bases not matched to a gene. The length of the CDR3 is 15 residues. The whole variable domain, remainder taken from reference TRBV9 and TRBJ1-1, is DSGVTQTPKHLITATGQRVTLRCSPRSGDLSVYWYQQSLDQGLQFLIQYYNGEERAKGNILERFSAQQFPDLHSELNLSSLELGDSALYFCANLQNRGRWTEAFFGQGTRLTVV.